The clone carrying this T cell receptor beta chain was counted only a few times. This is likely a read error, given that the CDR3 carries no conserved phenylalanine or tryptophan at its end. This sample is drawn from a study of T cells in Graves' hyperthyroidism and ophthalmopathy. Germline V gives CDR1 SGHTA, CDR2 FQGNSA. Trimming pared 6 bases from V and 1 base from J, leaving 9 bases between. The CDR3 runs to 13 residues. The investigators amplified TCR beta CDR3 regions from RNA transcripts. The TCR CDR3 was amplified in a first-round RT-PCR using the HTBI primer set. TCRdb used MiXCR to reprocess the multiplex PCR reads, holding one entry per CDR3 protein. The profile shows 700,000 to 950,000 distinct CDR3 sequences, 35% of them singletons.

This TCR was recovered from a woman between 40 and 50 years old with Graves' hyperthyroidism. Sequencing input: blood. The chain has TRBV7-2 and TRBJ1-1; the D is unclear. The CDR3, as DNA: TGTGCCAGCAGTTCAGACGGGAACACTGAAGCTTTCCTT. This encodes CASSSDGNTEAFL.